This record concerns one T cell receptor beta chain sequence. Antigen specificity is unknown. The PCR used 60 Vbeta and 13 Jbeta primers. Using immunoSEQ multiplex PCR, the repertoire was profiled, and TCRdb retains in-frame clones only, with some absent. Recorded for this sample: 96,000 or so clones. The germline V and J ends were trimmed by 0 bases and 12 bases, with 12 bases remaining between them. From germline, CDR1 is MGHRA and CDR2 YSYEKL. CDR3 length: 13 residues. This entry belongs to a study of cytomegalovirus exposure and HLA in healthy donors. Study background: HLA-typed donors were the source of about 85 million unique TCRs held in an early data release.

Overall study results and limits: DRB1 showed the most TCR associations and HLA-C the fewest in a later analysis, as rates varied by HLA locus. The study flagged roughly 150 TCR beta chains as cytomegalovirus-associated.

J is TRBJ2-1 and V is TRBV4-1, with D uncertain. This TCR was sampled from a woman between 25 and 40 years old in good health and CMV-seronegative. Sequencing was performed on PBMCs. CDR3 bases: TGCGCCAGCAGCCAAGAGGTTTCCAACGGGCAGTTCTTC. Translated, it gives CASSQEVSNGQFF.